This TCR beta chain was captured in a study of blood T cells in healthy people across ages. Study-level findings and limits: Long-lived and aged donors differed, with more naive CD4+ cells and higher diversity in the long-lived. Unknown CMV status may confound age-related changes in expanded clones. Significant beta diversity loss was already apparent by age approximately 38, declining roughly linearly.

Drawing of peripheral blood yielded roughly 9.3 milliliters from each donor. On this clonotype: What it binds is unknown.

Using a J-beta primer mix together with a sample-barcoded 5' primer, a second PCR was run for roughly 6 to 12 cycles. TCRdb reprocessed the 5' RACE reads via MiXCR and lists one record per CDR3 protein. Of 1.5 million or so distinct CDR3 sequences listed, less than 45% were seen once; the top ten hold over 3.5%. Trimming removed 2 bases from V and 11 bases from J, with 24 bases in between. Germline V gives CDR1 SEHNR, CDR2 FQNEAQ (reference sequence). There are 16 residues in the CDR3. This TCR was sampled from a young woman in good health. The rearrangement uses TRBV7-9 and TRBJ2-5; D is undetermined. The source material was blood. CDR3 sequence (DNA): TGTGCCAGCAGCTTAAGTCTGGGTAAGGATCACAATGAGCAGTACTTC. It codes for CASSLSLGKDHNEQYF.